What follows are 16 T cell receptor beta chains derived from one specimen sequenced in a study of T cell responses to AZD1222 COVID-19 vaccine. Assay used: immunoSEQ multiplex PCR; TCRdb lists only in-frame clones, some missing. The profile shows 100,000 to 110,000 clones, roughly 91% of them singletons. The material sequenced was peripheral blood, taken on day 0 of AZD1222 vaccination. These receptors were taken from an adult in good health.

The V call is TRBV11-2, the J call TRBJ2-3; TRBD2 matches 12 bases. The CDR3 is made up of 16 amino acids. Germline V lookup: CDR1 SGHAT, CDR2 FQNNGV. With 5 bases clipped from V and 5 bases from J, the junction kept 8 bases outside the gene matches. The CDR3 DNA is TGTGCCAGCAGCCCCACTAGCGGGAGGACGGGAGATACGCAGTATTTT. Amino acids: CASSPTSGRTGDTQYF.

The chain employs TRBV25-1 and TRBJ2-1; no clear D gene. Germline V gene lookup returns CDR1 MGHDK and CDR2 SYGVNS. This CDR3 spans 12 amino acids. Trimming shortened V by 0 bases and J by 7 bases, and 4 bases separated the two germline ends. In nucleotides, the CDR3 is TGTGCCAGCAGTGAATATTGGAATGAGCAGTTCTTC. It translates to CASSEYWNEQFF.

The chain employs TRBV10-1 and TRBJ2-1; the D is unclear. Trimming took off 2 bases at V and 0 bases at J, with 5 bases between the two ends. This CDR3 contains 14 residues. In germline, CDR1 is WNHNN, CDR2 SYGVQD (reference sequence). In DNA, the CDR3 is TGCGCCAGCAGTGAGCGCGGCTCCTACAATGAGCAGTTCTTC. It encodes CASSERGSYNEQFF.

The rearrangement links TRBV28 to TRBJ1-4; TRBD1 is a possible D gene (6 bases). This CDR3 has 17 amino acids. The V gene lost 2 bases and the J gene lost 4 bases, with 17 bases spanning the gap. Germline assignment: CDR1 MDHEN and CDR2 SYDVKM. CDR3 nucleotides: TGTGCCAGCAGTTTAAGGCAGGGGCGGTCGTATAATGAAAAACTGTTTTTT. It yields the protein CASSLRQGRSYNEKLFF.

The chain couples TRBV13 to TRBJ2-1, with TRBD1 identical over 7 bases. Unmatched junction bases numbered 5, after V lost 8 bases and J lost 1 base. The CDR3 spans 14 residues. Germline lookup yields CDR1 PRHDT and CDR2 FYEKMQ (reference sequence). Here the CDR3 reads CASGTEPSYNEQFF. The CDR3 nucleotides read TGTGCCAGCGGGACAGAACCTTCCTACAATGAGCAGTTCTTC. The whole variable domain, remainder taken from reference TRBV13 and TRBJ2-1, is AAGVIQSPRHLIKEKRETATLKCYPIPRHDTVYWYQQGPGQDPQFLISFYEKMQSDKGSIPDRFSAQQFSDYHSELNMSSLELGDSALYFCASGTEPSYNEQFFGPGTRLTVL.

The V and J genes are TRBV19 and TRBJ1-5, with D perhaps matching TRBD1 (6 bases). The V and J ends lost 6 bases and 6 bases respectively, with 9 bases between them. Germline values: CDR1 LNHDA, CDR2 SQIVND (reference sequence). CDR3 length: 12 amino acids. CDR3 DNA sequence: TGTGCCAGTAGCCAGGGGTTTCAGCCCCAGCATTTT. Protein: CASSQGFQPQHF. The variable domain in full, completed from reference TRBV19 and TRBJ1-5, reads DGGITQSPKYLFRKEGQNVTLSCEQNLNHDAMYWYRQDPGQGLRLIYYSQIVNDFQKGDIAEGYSVSREKKESFPLTVTSAQKNPTAFYLCASSQGFQPQHFGDGTRLSIL.

The chain uses TRBV6-6 and TRBJ1-5; no clear D. V dropped 2 bases and J dropped 6 bases, with 11 bases sitting between them. This CDR3 contains 14 residues. Germline assignment: CDR1 MNHNY and CDR2 SVGAGI (reference sequence). This chain's CDR3 is CASSYLPGSQPQHF. Written as DNA, the CDR3 is TGTGCCAGCAGTTACCTTCCGGGGAGTCAGCCCCAGCATTTT.

The chain couples TRBV28 to TRBJ2-1; 13 bases are shared with TRBD2. V was clipped by 7 bases and J by 6 bases; unmatched bases: 6. The CDR3 length is 15 residues. Germline-derived CDR1 and CDR2 are MDHEN and SYDVKM. The CDR3 spells CASTQGLAGLNEQFF. In nucleotides, the CDR3 is TGTGCCAGCACCCAGGGACTAGCGGGGCTCAATGAGCAGTTCTTC.

The chain recombines TRBV19 with TRBJ1-1; D possibly corresponds to TRBD1 (5 bases). The ends were cut back, 1 base at V and 6 bases at J, with 15 bases in the middle. CDR1 is LNHDA and CDR2 is SQIVND in the germline V gene (reference sequence). The CDR3 sequence is 15 residues long. CDR3 loop: CASSIGDTPGAEAFF. CDR3 sequence (DNA): TGTGCCAGTAGTATAGGTGACACACCGGGGGCTGAAGCTTTCTTT.

The chain has TRBV15 and TRBJ2-6; D unclear. Trimming cost V 0 bases and J 1 base, with 4 bases left between them. Per the germline V gene, CDR1 is LNHNV and CDR2 is YYDKDF (reference sequence). CDR3 size: 15 residues. The DNA of the CDR3 is TGTGCCACCAGCAGAGATAGATCTGGGGCCAACGTCCTGACTTTC. Translated, it gives CATSRDRSGANVLTF.

This clone was seen only once. This sequence joins TRBV28 and TRBJ2-3; D ambiguous. V lost 6 bases and J 3 bases, leaving 16 bases between the germline ends. The CDR3 spans 15 residues. Germline CDR1 reads MDHEN; CDR2 reads SYDVKM. CDR3: CASRGPGQATDTQYF. The DNA for the CDR3 is TGTGCCAGCAGAGGTCCTGGGCAGGCTACAGATACGCAGTATTTT.

This rearrangement joins TRBV27 to TRBJ2-5; D unclear. Germline V gene lookup returns CDR1 MNHEY and CDR2 SMNVEV (reference sequence). The CDR3 spans 13 residues. V shed 6 bases and J shed 0 bases, with 8 bases lying between them. This chain's CDR3 is CASSRVNQETQYF. CDR3 nucleotide sequence: TGTGCCAGCAGCCGAGTTAACCAAGAGACCCAGTACTTC.

The V and J genes are TRBV9 and TRBJ2-7; 8 bases align to TRBD1. Per germline, CDR1 SGDLS and CDR2 YYNGEE. The CDR3 sequence is 16 residues long. The V gene end was trimmed by 1 base and the J gene end by 4 bases; junction bases not matched to a gene: 10. The CDR3 DNA reads as TGTGCCAGCAGCGTAAGTAAGACAGGGGATTCGTACGAGCAGTACTTC. It yields the protein CASSVSKTGDSYEQYF.

The V and J genes are TRBV27 and TRBJ2-6; tentatively, D is TRBD1 (6 bases). Germline V gene lookup returns CDR1 MNHEY and CDR2 SMNVEV (reference sequence). CDR3 length: 15 amino acids. V was clipped by 3 bases and J by 0 bases, with 6 bases between them. The CDR3, as DNA: TGTGCCAGCAGTTTGGGGGCCTCTGGGGCCAACGTCCTGACTTTC. Its translation: CASSLGASGANVLTF. The variable domain in full, completed from reference TRBV27 and TRBJ2-6, reads EAQVTQNPRYLITVTGKKLTVTCSQNMNHEYMSWYRQDPGLGLRQIYYSMNVEVTDKGDVPEGYKVSRKEKRNFPLILESPSPNQTSLYFCASSLGASGANVLTFGAGSRLTVL.

Only one count was recorded for this clone. The rearrangement uses TRBV27 and TRBJ1-5; 10 bases match TRBD1. Germline trimming cut 5 bases from V and 6 bases from J; bases unmatched to any gene: 4. The germline CDR1 and CDR2 sequences are MNHEY and SMNVEV (reference sequence). The CDR3 is 14 amino acids. CDR3 sequence reads: CASSLDRGRQPQHF. Written as DNA, the CDR3 is TGTGCCAGCAGTCTAGACAGGGGGCGTCAGCCCCAGCATTTT.

This chain connects TRBV7-3 to TRBJ1-3; D unresolved. Germline V gene sequence: CDR1 SGHTA, CDR2 FQGTGA. V was pared by 5 bases and J by 0 bases, with 8 bases between. The CDR3 is 14 residues long. CDR3 amino acids: CASSNGISGNTIYF. CDR3 sequence (DNA): TGTGCCAGCAGCAACGGAATCTCTGGAAACACCATATATTTT.